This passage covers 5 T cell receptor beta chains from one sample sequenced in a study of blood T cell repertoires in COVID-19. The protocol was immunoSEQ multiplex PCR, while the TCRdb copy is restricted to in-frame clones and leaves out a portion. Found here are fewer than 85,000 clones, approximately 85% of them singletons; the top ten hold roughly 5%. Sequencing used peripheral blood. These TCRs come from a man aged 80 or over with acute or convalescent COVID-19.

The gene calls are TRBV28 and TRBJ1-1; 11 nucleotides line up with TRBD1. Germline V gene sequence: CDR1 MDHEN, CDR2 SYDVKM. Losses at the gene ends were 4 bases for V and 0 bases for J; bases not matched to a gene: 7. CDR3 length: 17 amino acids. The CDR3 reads CASSSWTGGGVNTEAFF. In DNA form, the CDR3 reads TGTGCCAGCAGTTCCTGGACAGGGGGCGGAGTGAACACTGAAGCTTTCTTT.

The CDR3 is CASSNGLAGVYEQYF. CDR3 nucleotide sequence: TGTGCCAGCAGCAATGGACTAGCGGGGGTTTACGAGCAGTACTTC. V is TRBV7-3 and J is TRBJ2-7; 13 positions match TRBD2. Unmatched junction bases numbered 5, after V lost 5 bases and J lost 4 bases. Germline loops: CDR1 SGHTA, CDR2 FQGTGA. There are 15 residues in the CDR3.

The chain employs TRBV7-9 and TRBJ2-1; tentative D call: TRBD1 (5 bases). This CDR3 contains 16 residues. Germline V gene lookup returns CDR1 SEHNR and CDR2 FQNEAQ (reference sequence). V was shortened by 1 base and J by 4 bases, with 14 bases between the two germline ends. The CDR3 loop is CASSLGARDRYNEQFF. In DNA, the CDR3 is TGTGCCAGCAGCTTAGGTGCCCGAGACAGATACAATGAGCAGTTCTTC.

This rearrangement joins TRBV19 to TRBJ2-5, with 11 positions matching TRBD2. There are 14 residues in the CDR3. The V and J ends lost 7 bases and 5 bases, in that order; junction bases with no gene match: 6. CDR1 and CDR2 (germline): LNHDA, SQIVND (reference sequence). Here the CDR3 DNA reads TGTGCCAGTAATAGCGGGAGGGCCCGGGAGACCCAGTACTTC. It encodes CASNSGRARETQYF.

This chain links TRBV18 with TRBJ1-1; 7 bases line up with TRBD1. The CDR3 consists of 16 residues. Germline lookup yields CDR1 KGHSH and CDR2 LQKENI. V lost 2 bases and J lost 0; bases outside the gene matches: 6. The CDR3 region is CASSPFDRELNTEAFF. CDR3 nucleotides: TGTGCCAGCTCACCATTCGACAGGGAATTGAACACTGAAGCTTTCTTT.